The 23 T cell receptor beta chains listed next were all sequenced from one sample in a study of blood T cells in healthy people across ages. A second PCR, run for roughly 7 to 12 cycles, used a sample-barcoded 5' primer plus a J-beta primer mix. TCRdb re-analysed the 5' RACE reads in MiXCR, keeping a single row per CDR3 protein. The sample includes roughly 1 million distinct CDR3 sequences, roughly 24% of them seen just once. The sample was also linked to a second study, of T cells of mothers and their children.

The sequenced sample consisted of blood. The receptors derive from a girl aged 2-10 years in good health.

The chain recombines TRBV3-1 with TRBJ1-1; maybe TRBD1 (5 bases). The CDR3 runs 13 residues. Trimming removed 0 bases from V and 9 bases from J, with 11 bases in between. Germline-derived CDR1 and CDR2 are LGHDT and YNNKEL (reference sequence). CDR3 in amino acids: CASSQEFRQQAFF. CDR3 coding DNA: TGTGCCAGCAGCCAAGAGTTTCGACAGCAAGCTTTCTTT. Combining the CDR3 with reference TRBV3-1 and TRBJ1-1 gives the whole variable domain DTAVSQTPKYLVTQMGNDKSIKCEQNLGHDTMYWYKQDSKKFLKIMFSYNNKELIINETVPNRFSPKSPDKAHLNLHINSLELGDSAVYFCASSQEFRQQAFFGQGTRLTVV.

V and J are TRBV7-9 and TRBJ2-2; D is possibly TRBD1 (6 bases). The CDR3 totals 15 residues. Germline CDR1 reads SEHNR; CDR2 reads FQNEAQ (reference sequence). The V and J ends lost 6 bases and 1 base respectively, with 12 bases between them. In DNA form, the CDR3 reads TGTGCCAGCAGTCAATTACAGGGGAACACCGGGGAGCTGTTTTTT. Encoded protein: CASSQLQGNTGELFF.

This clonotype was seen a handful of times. CDR3 sequence: CASSLGGETFF. The CDR3 nucleotides are TGCGCCAGCAGCTTGGGAGGGGAGACTTTCTTT. The chain couples TRBV5-1 to TRBJ1-1; perhaps TRBD1 as D (5 bases). The V gene's germline CDR1 is SGHRS and CDR2 YFSETQ. The CDR3 is made up of 11 amino acids. V dropped 0 bases and J dropped 12 bases, with 9 bases sitting between them.

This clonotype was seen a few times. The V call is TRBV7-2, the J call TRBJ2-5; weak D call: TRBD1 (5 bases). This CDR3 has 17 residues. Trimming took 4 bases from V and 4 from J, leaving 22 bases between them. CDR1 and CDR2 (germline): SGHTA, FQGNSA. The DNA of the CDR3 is TGTGCCAGCAGCTCAACTACAGGCTCTCCTGTAGGAGAGACCCAGTACTTC. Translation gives CASSSTTGSPVGETQYF.

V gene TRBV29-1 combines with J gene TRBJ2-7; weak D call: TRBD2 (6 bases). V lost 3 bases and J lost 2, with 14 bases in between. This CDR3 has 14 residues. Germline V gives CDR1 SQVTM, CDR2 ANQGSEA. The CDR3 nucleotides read TGCAGCGTTGAGTTTAGCGGAACAACCTACGAGCAGTACTTC. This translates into CSVEFSGTTYEQYF.

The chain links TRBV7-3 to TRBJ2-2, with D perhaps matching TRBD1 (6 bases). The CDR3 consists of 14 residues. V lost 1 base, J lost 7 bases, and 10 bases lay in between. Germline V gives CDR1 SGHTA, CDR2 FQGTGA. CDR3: CASSLIRGHGELFF. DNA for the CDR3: TGTGCCAGCAGCTTAATACGGGGACACGGGGAGCTGTTTTTT. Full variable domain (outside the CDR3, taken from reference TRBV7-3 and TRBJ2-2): GAGVSQTPSNKVTEKGKYVELRCDPISGHTALYWYRQSLGQGPEFLIYFQGTGAADDSGLPNDRFFAVRPEGSVSTLKIQRTERGDSAVYLCASSLIRGHGELFFGEGSRLTVL.

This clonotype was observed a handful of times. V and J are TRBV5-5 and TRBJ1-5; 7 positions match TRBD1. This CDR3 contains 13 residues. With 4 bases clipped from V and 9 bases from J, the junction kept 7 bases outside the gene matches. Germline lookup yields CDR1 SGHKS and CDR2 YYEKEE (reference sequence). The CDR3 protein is CASSQSEGAPQHF. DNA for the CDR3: TGTGCCAGCAGCCAATCGGAGGGGGCGCCCCAGCATTTT.

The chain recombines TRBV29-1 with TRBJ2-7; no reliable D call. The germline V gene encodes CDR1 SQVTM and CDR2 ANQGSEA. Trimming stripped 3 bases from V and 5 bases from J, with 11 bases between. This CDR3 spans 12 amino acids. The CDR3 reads CSVDVGFDEQYF. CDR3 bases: TGCAGCGTTGATGTAGGGTTCGACGAGCAGTACTTC.

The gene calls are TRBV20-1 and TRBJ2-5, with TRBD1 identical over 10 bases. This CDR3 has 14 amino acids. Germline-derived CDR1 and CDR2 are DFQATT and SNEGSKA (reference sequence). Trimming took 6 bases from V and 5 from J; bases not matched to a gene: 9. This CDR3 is CSARRQGAGETQYF. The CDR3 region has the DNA TGCAGTGCGCGAAGACAGGGGGCTGGGGAGACCCAGTACTTC.

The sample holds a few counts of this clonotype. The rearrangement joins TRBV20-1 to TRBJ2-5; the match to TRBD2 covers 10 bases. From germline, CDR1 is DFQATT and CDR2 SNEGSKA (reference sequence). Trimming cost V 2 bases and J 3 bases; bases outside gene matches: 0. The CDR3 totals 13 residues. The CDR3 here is CSARLAGEETQYF. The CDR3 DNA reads TGCAGTGCTAGACTAGCGGGGGAAGAGACCCAGTACTTC.

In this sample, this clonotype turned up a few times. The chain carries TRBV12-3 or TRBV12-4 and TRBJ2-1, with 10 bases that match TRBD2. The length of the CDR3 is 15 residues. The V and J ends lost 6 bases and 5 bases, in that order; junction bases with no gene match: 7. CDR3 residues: CASSSSGRSDNEQFF. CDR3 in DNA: TGTGCCAGCAGCTCTAGCGGGAGAAGCGACAATGAGCAGTTCTTC.

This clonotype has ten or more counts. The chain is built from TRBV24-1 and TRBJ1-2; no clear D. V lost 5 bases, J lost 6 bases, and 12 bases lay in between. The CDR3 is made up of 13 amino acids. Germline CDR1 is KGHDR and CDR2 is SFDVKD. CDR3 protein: CATSASRNHGYTF. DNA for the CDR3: TGTGCCACCAGTGCATCGAGGAATCATGGCTACACCTTC.

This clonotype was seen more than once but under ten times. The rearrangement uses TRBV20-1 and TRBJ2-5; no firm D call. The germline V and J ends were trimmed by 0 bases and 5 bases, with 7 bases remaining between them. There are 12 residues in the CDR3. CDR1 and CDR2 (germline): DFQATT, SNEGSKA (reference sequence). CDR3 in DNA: TGCAGTGCTAGAGACCAGTTGGAGACCCAGTACTTC. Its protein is CSARDQLETQYF.

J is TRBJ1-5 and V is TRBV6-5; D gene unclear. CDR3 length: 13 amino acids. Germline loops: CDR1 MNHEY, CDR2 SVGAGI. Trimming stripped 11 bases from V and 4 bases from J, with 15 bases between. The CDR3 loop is CAASRKMNQPQHF. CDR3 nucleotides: TGTGCCGCGAGTCGAAAAATGAATCAGCCCCAGCATTTT.

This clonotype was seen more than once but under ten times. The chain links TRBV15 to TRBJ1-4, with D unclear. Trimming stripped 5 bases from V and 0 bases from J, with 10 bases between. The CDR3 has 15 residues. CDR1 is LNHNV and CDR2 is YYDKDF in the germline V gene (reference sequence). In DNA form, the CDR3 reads TGTGCCACCAGCCACGGCTCTACAACTAATGAAAAACTGTTTTTT. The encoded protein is CATSHGSTTNEKLFF. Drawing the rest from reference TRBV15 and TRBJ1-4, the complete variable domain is DAMVIQNPRYQVTQFGKPVTLSCSQTLNHNVMYWYQQKSSQAPKLLFHYYDKDFNNEADTPDNFQSRRPNTSFCFLDIRSPGLGDTAMYLCATSHGSTTNEKLFFGSGTQLSVL.

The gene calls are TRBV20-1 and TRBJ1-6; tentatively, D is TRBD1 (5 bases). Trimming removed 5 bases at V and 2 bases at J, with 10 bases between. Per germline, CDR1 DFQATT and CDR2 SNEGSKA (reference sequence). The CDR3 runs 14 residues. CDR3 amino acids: CSAGGGAYNSPLHF. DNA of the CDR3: TGCAGTGCTGGTGGAGGGGCCTATAATTCACCCCTCCACTTT.

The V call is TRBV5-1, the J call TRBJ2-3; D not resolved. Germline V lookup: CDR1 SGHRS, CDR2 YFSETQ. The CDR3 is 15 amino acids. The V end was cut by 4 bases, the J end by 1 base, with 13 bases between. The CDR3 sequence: CASSRDFHGTDTQYF. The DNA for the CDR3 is TGCGCCAGCAGCCGAGACTTTCACGGCACAGATACGCAGTATTTT.

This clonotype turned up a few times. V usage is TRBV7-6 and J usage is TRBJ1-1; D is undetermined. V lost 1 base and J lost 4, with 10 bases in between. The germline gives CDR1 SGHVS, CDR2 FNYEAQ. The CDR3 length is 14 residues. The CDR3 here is CASSLGGVSTEAFF. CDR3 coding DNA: TGTGCCAGCAGCTTAGGAGGAGTTTCCACTGAAGCTTTCTTT.

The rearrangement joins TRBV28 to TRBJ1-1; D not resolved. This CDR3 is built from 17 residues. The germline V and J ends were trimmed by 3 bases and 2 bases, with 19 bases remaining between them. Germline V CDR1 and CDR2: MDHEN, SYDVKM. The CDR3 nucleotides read TGTGCCAGCAGTTTCGCAGCCGAGTTATATGAAAACACTGAAGCTTTCTTT. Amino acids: CASSFAAELYENTEAFF.

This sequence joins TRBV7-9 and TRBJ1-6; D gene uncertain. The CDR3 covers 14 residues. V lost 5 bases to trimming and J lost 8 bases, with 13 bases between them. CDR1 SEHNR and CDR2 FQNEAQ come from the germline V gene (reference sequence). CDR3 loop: CASSGRELDSPLHF. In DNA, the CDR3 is TGTGCCAGCAGCGGAAGGGAGCTTGATTCACCCCTCCACTTT.

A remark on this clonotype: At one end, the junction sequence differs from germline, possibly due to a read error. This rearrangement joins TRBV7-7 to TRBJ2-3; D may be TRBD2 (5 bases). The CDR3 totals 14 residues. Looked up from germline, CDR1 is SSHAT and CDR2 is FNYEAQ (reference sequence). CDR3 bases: TGTGCTAGCAGCTTAGTTCCGGAGGCAGATACGCAGTATTTT. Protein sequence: CASSLVPEADTQYF.

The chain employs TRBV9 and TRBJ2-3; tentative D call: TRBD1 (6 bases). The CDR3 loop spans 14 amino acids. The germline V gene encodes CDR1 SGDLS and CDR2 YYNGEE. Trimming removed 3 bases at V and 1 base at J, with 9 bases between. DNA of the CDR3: TGTGCCAGCAGCGAAGGGGGTCGCACAGATACGCAGTATTTT. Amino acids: CASSEGGRTDTQYF.

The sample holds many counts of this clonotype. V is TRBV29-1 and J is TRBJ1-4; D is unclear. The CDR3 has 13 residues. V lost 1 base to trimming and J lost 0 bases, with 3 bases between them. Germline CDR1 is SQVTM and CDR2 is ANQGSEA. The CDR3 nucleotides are TGCAGCGTTGAAGGGTCAACTAATGAAAAACTGTTTTTT. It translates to CSVEGSTNEKLFF.